The 5 T cell receptor beta chains listed next were all sequenced from one sample in a study of T cell clonotyping in hematopoietic cell transplantation. Clones were read by immunoSEQ multiplex PCR, and TCRdb kept only the in-frame ones, dropping some. Here the sample spans about 27,000 clones, approximately 94% being singletons. Sequenced input: peripheral blood mononuclear cells. The receptor source for this set is a man aged 45-65 years in good health. Some clones in this sample may be carry-over from other donors' samples.

The V gene is TRBV2, the J gene TRBJ1-2, with a weak D call TRBD1 (5 bases). There are 16 residues in the CDR3. V was pared by 5 bases and J by 5 bases, with 21 bases between. CDR1 is SNHLY, CDR2 FYNNEI, per germline. CDR3 protein: CASSSSFYPGRYGYTF. The CDR3 DNA is TGTGCCAGCAGTTCTTCTTTTTATCCAGGGCGATATGGCTACACCTTC.

V gene TRBV7-8 combines with J gene TRBJ1-1, with a weak D call TRBD1 (6 bases). Per the germline V gene, CDR1 is SGHVS and CDR2 is FQNEAQ. Trimming left V 4 bases short and J 0 bases short, with 15 bases between. This CDR3 is 16 amino acids long. Here the CDR3 reads CASSYPPDSMNTEAFF. The CDR3 DNA reads as TGTGCCAGCAGCTACCCGCCGGACAGTATGAACACTGAAGCTTTCTTT.

This sequence joins TRBV5-1 and TRBJ1-4; D is unresolved. There are 18 residues in the CDR3. V lost 0 bases and J 8 bases, leaving 23 bases between the germline ends. In germline, CDR1 is SGHRS, CDR2 YFSETQ. In DNA form, the CDR3 reads TGCGCCAGCAGCTTGGGAGCCCTGGGAGGGTCGAAGGCGGAAAAACTGTTTTTT. Translating it yields CASSLGALGGSKAEKLFF.

V usage is TRBV6-5 and J usage is TRBJ1-6; D call uncertain. Trimming took off 2 bases at V and 4 bases at J, with 6 bases between the two ends. CDR1 and CDR2 from the germline V gene are MNHEY and SVGAGI. The CDR3 is 14 residues long. The CDR3 reads CASSYNPYNSPLHF. The CDR3 nucleotides read TGTGCCAGCAGTTACAATCCGTATAATTCACCCCTCCACTTT.

CDR3 nucleotides: TGTGCCAGCAGGGGACAGACAGGAAACACCATATATTTT. This codes for CASRGQTGNTIYF. This chain joins TRBV6-6 and TRBJ1-3; TRBD1 matches at 7 bases. Per germline, CDR1 MNHNY and CDR2 SVGAGI (reference sequence). This CDR3 spans 13 amino acids. Unmatched junction bases numbered 3, after V lost 6 bases and J lost 4 bases.